One and the same sample provided the 20 T cell receptor beta chains below, sequenced in a study of vaccination effects on CD4 cells after COVID-19 (dated by TCRdb to 2022 to 2024). Libraries were made using the immunoSEQ multiplex PCR assay. Sourced from immuneACCESS, this table was stored by TCRdb with only in-frame sequences that have V and J called. A share of the clones is absent; for the studies checked, an unresolved V gene accounts for under half, and the remainder has no known explanation. The sample table contains about 31,000 clones; only one count was recorded for approximately 68% of them. The ten largest account for under 30% of the sample. The ViraFEST assay stimulated PBMC with viral peptide pools and then used TCR sequencing to identify antigen-specific CD4+ T cell clonotypes by expansion. After around 11 days of culture, CD4+ T cells were isolated with the EasySep CD4+ T cell isolation kit.

Their antigen targets remain unknown. The starting material was CD4+ T cells from PBMCs cultured with HCoV-229E spike peptides, obtained before COVID-19 vaccination. The sample's cell subset or site label, decoded: HCoV-229E spike overlapping peptide pool stimulation. The receptors were gathered from a human donor who received a COVID-19 vaccine.

The chain couples TRBV18 to TRBJ2-1; TRBD1 matches 7 bases. The CDR3 has 16 residues. The V gene end was trimmed by 0 bases and the J gene end by 1 base; junction bases not matched to a gene: 3. CDR1 is KGHSH, CDR2 LQKENI, per germline. The CDR3 nucleotides are TGTGCCAGCTCACCACCCGACAGGGCGTCCTACAATGAGCAGTTCTTC. This gives the protein CASSPPDRASYNEQFF.

The chain carries TRBV4-1 and TRBJ1-2; 7 bases line up with TRBD1. CDR3 size: 15 residues. The V gene's germline CDR1 is MGHRA and CDR2 YSYEKL. Trimming took 2 bases from V and 8 from J; bases not matched to a gene: 11. The CDR3 DNA reads TGCGCCAGCAGCCAACTCCCGGGACAGTCTTTAGGCTACACCTTC. Translation gives CASSQLPGQSLGYTF.

The rearrangement joins TRBV4-3 to TRBJ2-3, with D tentatively TRBD2 (6 bases). Trimming shortened V by 0 bases and J by 4 bases, and 11 bases separated the two germline ends. The CDR3 is 15 residues long. Germline CDR1 LGHNA, CDR2 YSLEER. For the CDR3, the DNA is TGCGCCAGCAGCCAAGAGGGCAAGCGGGCAGATACGCAGTATTTT. Translation: CASSQEGKRADTQYF.

This clone showed up just a few times. The chain carries TRBV29-1 and TRBJ1-1, with TRBD1 identical over 9 bases. Germline assignment: CDR1 SQVTM and CDR2 ANQGSEA. The CDR3 runs 14 residues. V dropped 6 bases and J dropped 4; count of bases not matched to a gene: 9. Here the CDR3 DNA reads TGCAGCGTCGGACAGGGGAGAGGGGGCACTGAAGCTTTCTTT. This sequence encodes CSVGQGRGGTEAFF.

This chain uses TRBV5-5 with TRBJ2-4; 7 bases fit TRBD1. Trimming at V came to 0 bases and at J to 8 bases, leaving 2 bases not matched to a gene. The CDR3 length is 13 residues. The germline V gene encodes CDR1 SGHKS and CDR2 YYEKEE (reference sequence). CDR3 protein: CASSLEGADIQYF. The DNA of the CDR3 is TGTGCCAGCAGCTTGGAGGGGGCCGACATTCAGTACTTC. Full variable domain (rest looked up from reference TRBV5-5 and TRBJ2-4): DAGVTQSPTHLIKTRGQQVTLRCSPISGHKSVSWYQQVLGQGPQFIFQYYEKEERGRGNFPDRFSARQFPNYSSELNVNALLLGDSALYLCASSLEGADIQYFGAGTRLSVL.

The chain combines TRBV30 with TRBJ2-3; a weak D match, TRBD2 (6 bases). Per germline, CDR1 GTSNPN and CDR2 SVGIG (reference sequence). The V and J ends lost 2 bases and 8 bases respectively, with 14 bases between them. The CDR3 extends over 13 amino acids. CDR3 residues: CAWSLGGPGTQYF. The CDR3 region has the DNA TGTGCCTGGAGTCTCGGGGGTCCAGGTACGCAGTATTTT.

The V gene is TRBV4-1, the J gene TRBJ2-5; a weak D match, TRBD1 (6 bases). The CDR3 runs 14 residues. The germline CDR1 and CDR2 sequences are MGHRA and YSYEKL. V was shortened by 4 bases and J by 1 base, with 10 bases between the two germline ends. The CDR3 DNA reads as TGCGCCAGCAGCCTGGGACAACTCCAAGAGACCCAGTACTTC. Encoded protein: CASSLGQLQETQYF.

This chain joins TRBV6-2 or TRBV6-3 and TRBJ1-2; TRBD1 matches at 8 bases. Trimming removed 2 bases from V and 3 bases from J; junction bases left unmatched: 8. CDR3 length equals 16 residues. Germline V gives CDR1 MNHEY, CDR2 SVGEGT. CDR3 protein: CASSYDPTGAHYGYTF. CDR3 DNA: TGTGCCAGCAGTTACGACCCGACAGGGGCTCACTATGGCTACACCTTC.

The chain uses TRBV3-1 (or the pseudogene TRBV3-2) and TRBJ1-1, with 7 bases matching TRBD1. The CDR3 spans 15 residues. Germline CDR1 reads LGHDT; CDR2 reads YNNKEL (reference sequence). V was clipped by 8 bases and J by 4 bases; unmatched bases: 13. This CDR3 is CASPNRHRGATEAFF. The CDR3 region has the DNA TGTGCCAGCCCTAACAGGCACAGGGGTGCCACTGAAGCTTTCTTT.

The chain recombines TRBV19 with TRBJ1-2; TRBD1 is a possible D gene (6 bases). Germline CDR1 LNHDA, CDR2 SQIVND (reference sequence). CDR3 length: 14 amino acids. Trimming took 3 bases from V and 3 from J, leaving 11 bases between them. The CDR3 nucleotides read TGTGCCAGTAGTATTGGCCCAGGGGACTATGGCTACACCTTC. Encoded protein: CASSIGPGDYGYTF.

This clone was picked up one time. The chain carries TRBV7-8 and TRBJ1-1, with 7 bases fitting TRBD1. This CDR3 has 14 amino acids. The V gene end was trimmed by 7 bases and the J gene end by 4 bases; junction bases not matched to a gene: 9. From germline, CDR1 is SGHVS and CDR2 FQNEAQ. Here the CDR3 reads CASTKDRVGTEAFF. CDR3 nucleotide sequence: TGTGCCAGCACCAAAGACAGGGTGGGCACTGAAGCTTTCTTT.

The CDR3 protein is CASKAAGDYGYTF. CDR3 in DNA: TGTGCCAGCAAAGCCGCGGGGGACTATGGCTACACCTTC. The rearrangement joins TRBV9 to TRBJ1-2; D is possibly TRBD1 (5 bases). Trimming took 6 bases from V and 3 from J, leaving 12 bases between them. The CDR3 is 13 residues long. Germline V gene lookup returns CDR1 SGDLS and CDR2 YYNGEE.

This clone came up a few times. The chain joins TRBV9 to TRBJ2-3; 9 bases line up with TRBD2. Germline CDR1 is SGDLS and CDR2 is YYNGEE. The CDR3 totals 16 residues. The ends lost 0 bases at V and 0 bases at J; junction bases unmatched: 2. Here the CDR3 reads CASSVGTSASTDTQYF. CDR3 nucleotide sequence: TGTGCCAGCAGCGTAGGGACTAGCGCCAGCACAGATACGCAGTATTTT.

The rearrangement uses TRBV27 and TRBJ1-1, with unresolved D. This CDR3 spans 13 amino acids. V was shortened by 7 bases and J by 0 bases, with 9 bases between the two germline ends. CDR1 is MNHEY and CDR2 is SMNVEV in the germline V gene (reference sequence). In DNA, the CDR3 is TGTGCCAGCACGTCGAGTATGAACACTGAAGCTTTCTTT. This encodes CASTSSMNTEAFF.

The rearrangement uses TRBV28 and TRBJ2-3; a weak D match, TRBD1 (6 bases). Germline CDR1 and CDR2: MDHEN and SYDVKM. This CDR3 spans 14 amino acids. With 4 bases removed from V and 4 bases from J, the gap between germline ends came to 12 bases. CDR3 sequence (DNA): TGTGCCAGCAGTTACAGGGCGGCCTCAGATACGCAGTATTTT. Its protein is CASSYRAASDTQYF.

The genes are TRBV5-8 and TRBJ1-2; 7 bases align to TRBD1. The CDR3 is 15 residues long. Trimming cost V 2 bases and J 8 bases; bases outside gene matches: 12. Germline CDR1 reads SGHTS; CDR2 reads YDEGEE. The CDR3 region has the DNA TGTGCCAGCAGCTTCGCCGGGACAGCTTCCCCCGGCTACACCTTC. Translation: CASSFAGTASPGYTF.

The chain has TRBV5-1 and TRBJ1-4; no clear D. The CDR3 extends over 16 amino acids. Trimming shortened V by 4 bases and J by 0 bases, and 13 bases separated the two germline ends. CDR1 SGHRS and CDR2 YFSETQ come from the germline V gene. The CDR3 DNA follows: TGCGCCAGCAGCAACGACGGCCTAACAACTAATGAAAAACTGTTTTTT. This translates into CASSNDGLTTNEKLFF.

The CDR3 nucleotides are TGTGCCAGTAGTCCCTGGAGTTCGGGGAATGAGCAGTTCTTC. Amino acid sequence: CASSPWSSGNEQFF. This chain joins TRBV19 and TRBJ2-1, with D possibly being TRBD2 (5 bases). The length of the CDR3 is 14 residues. The germline CDR1 and CDR2 sequences are LNHDA and SQIVND (reference sequence). The V end was cut by 5 bases, the J end by 7 bases, with 15 bases between.

The rearrangement uses TRBV3-1 (or the pseudogene TRBV3-2) and TRBJ1-1, with D perhaps TRBD1 (5 bases). V was cut by 3 bases and J by 9 bases, with 11 bases left in between. Germline lookup yields CDR1 LGHDT and CDR2 YNNKEL (reference sequence). This CDR3 has 12 residues. CDR3 sequence reads: CASSHGDGKAFF. As DNA, the CDR3 is TGTGCCAGCAGCCACGGGGACGGGAAAGCTTTCTTT.

The chain carries TRBV5-6 and TRBJ1-6; no clear D gene. The CDR3 loop spans 15 amino acids. V lost 4 bases, J lost 6 bases, and 14 bases lay in between. CDR1 is SGHDT and CDR2 is YYEEEE in the germline V gene. CDR3 coding DNA: TGTGCCAGCAGCGTGGACGGCTCGGGTAATTCACCCCTCCACTTT. Protein sequence: CASSVDGSGNSPLHF.